Presented here are 2 T cell receptor beta chains from one specimen sequenced in a study of shared clonotypes between healthy human individuals. TCRdb's copy holds only in-frame clones and misses some; the assay was immunoSEQ multiplex PCR. The repertoire has fewer than 850,000 clones, approximately 75% of them found once; the top ten carry approximately 1.8%. Sample: memory CD4+ T cells sorted from blood. As to subset: CD45RA-negative fraction. The receptors here all came from a woman aged 25 to 39 in good health.

This clone was detected ten times or more. V gene TRBV2 combines with J gene TRBJ2-3; D unresolved. V was pared by 11 bases and J by 3 bases, with 6 bases between. This CDR3 spans 10 amino acids. In germline, CDR1 is SNHLY, CDR2 FYNNEI. The CDR3 DNA is TGTGCCCGTCAAACAGATACGCAGTATTTT. Residues: CARQTDTQYF. Variable domain in full (rest from reference TRBV2 and TRBJ2-3): EPEVTQTPSHQVTQMGQEVILRCVPISNHLYFYWYRQILGQKVEFLVSFYNNEISEKSEIFDDQFSVERPDGSNFTLKIRSTKLEDSAMYFCARQTDTQYFGPGTRLTVL.

To note about this clone: The sample carries other DNA sequences with the same CDR3. This chain connects TRBV18 to TRBJ2-7; TRBD1 agrees at 7 bases. J gave up 2 bases and V 3 bases, and 4 bases lay outside the gene matches. Germline CDR1 KGHSH, CDR2 LQKENI. The CDR3 loop spans 14 amino acids. The CDR3 DNA reads TGTGCCAGCTCACCGCCCCAGGGGGCCTACGAGCAGTACTTC. Protein sequence: CASSPPQGAYEQYF.